These 30 T cell receptor beta chains share one sample of origin, sequenced in a study of blood T cell repertoires in COVID-19. This table comes from immunoSEQ multiplex PCR, and its TCRdb copy is limited to in-frame clones, with some not included. Among approximately 400,000 clones listed, roughly 87% were seen once. The sample consisted of PBMCs or T cells enriched from blood (not recorded which). All receptors come from a woman aged 45 to 65 who had recovered from COVID-19.

The rearrangement links TRBV7-8 to TRBJ1-5; D is uncertain. Trimming took 0 bases from V and 0 from J, leaving 9 bases between them. CDR3 size: 16 residues. Germline V gene lookup returns CDR1 SGHVS and CDR2 FQNEAQ. The CDR3 DNA is TGTGCCAGCAGCTTAGCGCGCGGGGTTAGCAATCAGCCCCAGCATTTT. The encoded protein is CASSLARGVSNQPQHF.

The chain employs TRBV10-3 and TRBJ1-1, with a possible D match to TRBD1 (6 bases). In germline, CDR1 is ENHRY, CDR2 SYGVKD. The CDR3 sequence is 13 residues long. Trimming removed 2 bases at V and 5 bases at J, with 9 bases between. CDR3 nucleotide sequence: TGTGCCATCAGTGAGCGGGGGGCGACTGAAGCTTTCTTT. It translates to CAISERGATEAFF.

V usage is TRBV3-1 (or the pseudogene TRBV3-2) and J usage is TRBJ2-5; TRBD2 is a possible D gene (5 bases). Germline CDR1 and CDR2: LGHDT and YNNKEL (reference sequence). This CDR3 has 12 residues. Trimming cost V 3 bases and J 10 bases, with 12 bases left between them. CDR3 coding DNA: TGTGCCAGCAGCCATTCAGGAGGAAGCCAGTACTTC. It encodes CASSHSGGSQYF.

This chain connects TRBV30 to TRBJ1-5; 10 nucleotides agree with TRBD1. Germline CDR1 GTSNPN, CDR2 SVGIG (reference sequence). V gave up 1 base and J gave up 15 bases; unmatched junction bases: 12. The CDR3 contains 14 residues. CDR3 loop: CAWSEEGQGWSLHF. The CDR3 DNA is TGTGCCTGGAGTGAGGAGGGACAGGGGTGGTCCTTGCATTTT. Full variable domain (rest looked up from reference TRBV30 and TRBJ1-5): SQTIHQWPATLVQPVGSPLSLECTVEGTSNPNLYWYRQAAGRGLQLLFYSVGIGQISSEVPQNLSASRPQDRQFILSSKKLLLSDSGFYLCAWSEEGQGWSLHFGDGTRLSIL.

For this clone: Within the sample, other DNA sequences also encode this same CDR3. The chain joins TRBV5-1 to TRBJ1-3; 9 nucleotides align to TRBD1. Germline loops: CDR1 SGHRS, CDR2 YFSETQ. This CDR3 has 15 amino acids. The ends lost 0 bases at V and 2 bases at J; junction bases unmatched: 0. The CDR3 nucleotides read TGCGCCAGCAGCTTGGGGACAGGGGCTGGAAACACCATATATTTT. Protein: CASSLGTGAGNTIYF.

This chain joins TRBV18 and TRBJ1-2, with D possibly being TRBD1 (6 bases). The CDR3 consists of 14 residues. Germline V gene sequence: CDR1 KGHSH, CDR2 LQKENI. Between the trimmed V and J ends, which lost 4 bases and 2 bases, there was a span of 11 bases. This chain's CDR3 is CASSLDSPNYGYTF. In DNA, the CDR3 is TGTGCCAGCTCACTGGACAGTCCCAACTATGGCTACACCTTC.

In its sample, this clone was seen a few times. Other nucleotide sequences in the sample specify the same CDR3. The CDR3 region has the DNA TGCGCCAGCAGCTTGGTTGGGGGGACCGGGGAGCTGTTTTTT. Translating it yields CASSLVGGTGELFF. The chain combines TRBV5-1 with TRBJ2-2; a weak D match, TRBD2 (6 bases). Trimming pared 0 bases from V and 5 bases from J, leaving 8 bases between. CDR1 and CDR2 (germline): SGHRS, YFSETQ. There are 14 residues in the CDR3.

J is TRBJ2-7 and V is TRBV7-2; no definite D call. The CDR3 is 15 residues long. V was shortened by 5 bases and J by 4 bases, with 18 bases between the two germline ends. CDR1 SGHTA and CDR2 FQGNSA come from the germline V gene. The DNA of the CDR3 is TGTGCCAGCAGCCCAGCGCTGGCACCCGAGTACGAGCAGTACTTC. This sequence encodes CASSPALAPEYEQYF.

The chain employs TRBV3-1 (or the pseudogene TRBV3-2) and TRBJ1-6; D is undetermined. The CDR3 is 13 amino acids. Germline CDR1 is LGHDT and CDR2 is YNNKEL (reference sequence). V was clipped by 1 base and J by 8 bases, with 6 bases between them. The CDR3 sequence is CASSQVQDSPLHF. CDR3 bases: TGTGCCAGCAGCCAAGTTCAGGATTCACCCCTCCACTTT.

The chain combines TRBV19 with TRBJ2-2; D is perhaps TRBD1 (6 bases). The CDR3 totals 14 residues. Germline V lookup: CDR1 LNHDA, CDR2 SQIVND (reference sequence). V lost 7 bases, J lost 4 bases, and 13 bases lay in between. Here the CDR3 reads CASMQGPSTGELFF. The DNA of the CDR3 is TGTGCCAGTATGCAGGGGCCCTCCACCGGGGAGCTGTTTTTT.

The chain joins TRBV29-1 to TRBJ1-5; 7 bases are shared with TRBD1. The CDR3 spans 13 residues. V lost 6 bases and J lost 4; bases outside the gene matches: 6. CDR1 and CDR2 (germline): SQVTM, ANQGSEA. The CDR3 sequence: CSVEGTDNQPQHF. The DNA of the CDR3 is TGCAGCGTCGAGGGGACAGATAATCAGCCCCAGCATTTT. The full variable domain, rest sourced from reference TRBV29-1 and TRBJ1-5, is SAVISQKPSRDICQRGTSLTIQCQVDSQVTMMFWYRQQPGQSLTLIATANQGSEATYESGFVIDKFPISRPNLTFSTLTVSNMSPEDSSIYLCSVEGTDNQPQHFGDGTRLSIL.

The V gene is TRBV7-9, the J gene TRBJ1-6; TRBD1 matches at 9 bases. Germline CDR1 and CDR2: SEHNR and FQNEAQ (reference sequence). This CDR3 has 16 amino acids. The junction had 2 bases not matched to a gene; V was cut back by 1 base and J by 4 bases. The CDR3 nucleotides are TGTGCCAGCAGCTTAGTACAGGGGGCATATAATTCACCCCTCCACTTT. Translation gives CASSLVQGAYNSPLHF.

The V and J genes are TRBV4-1 and TRBJ2-7; TRBD2 is a possible D gene (6 bases). The germline V gene has CDR1 MGHRA and CDR2 YSYEKL. This CDR3 has 14 amino acids. The ends were cut back, 4 bases at V and 6 bases at J, with 16 bases in the middle. CDR3 DNA: TGCGCCAGCAGCCTTGGGGAAGACGGGGGCGAGCAGTACTTC. Its protein product is CASSLGEDGGEQYF.

This chain connects TRBV29-1 to TRBJ1-1; 9 bases agree with TRBD1. The CDR3 runs to 12 residues. V trimming: 7 bases; J trimming: 3 bases; junction bases outside the gene matches: 3. Germline loops: CDR1 SQVTM, CDR2 ANQGSEA. For the CDR3, the DNA is TGCAGCGCTCGGACAGGGGACACTGAAGCTTTCTTT. Translating it yields CSARTGDTEAFF.

This sequence joins TRBV5-1 and TRBJ1-2; weak D call: TRBD1 (6 bases). Trimming removed 0 bases from V and 8 bases from J, with 14 bases in between. This CDR3 comprises 14 residues. Germline CDR1 is SGHRS and CDR2 is YFSETQ. CDR3 nucleotide sequence: TGCGCCAGCAGCTTGGACAGGGTTCTCCAAGGCTACACCTTC. Translating gives CASSLDRVLQGYTF.

Here the CDR3 reads CASSHTAGGTDTQYF. DNA for the CDR3: TGCGCCAGCAGCCACACAGCGGGTGGCACAGATACGCAGTATTTT. The chain recombines TRBV4-3 with TRBJ2-3; D might be TRBD2 (6 bases). There are 15 residues in the CDR3. Germline lookup yields CDR1 LGHNA and CDR2 YSLEER. Trimming removed 3 bases at V and 1 base at J, with 11 bases between.

The chain recombines TRBV19 with TRBJ1-5; a weak D match, TRBD1 (6 bases). CDR3 length equals 15 residues. The germline V gene has CDR1 LNHDA and CDR2 SQIVND (reference sequence). V dropped 3 bases and J dropped 3 bases, with 12 bases sitting between them. The CDR3 DNA reads as TGTGCCAGTAGTATTATCGGGACACTCAATCAGCCCCAGCATTTT. This codes for CASSIIGTLNQPQHF.

This rearrangement joins TRBV6-6 to TRBJ1-2; TRBD1 is a possible D gene (5 bases). Germline CDR1 MNHNY, CDR2 SVGAGI (reference sequence). The CDR3 is made up of 14 amino acids. Trimming took 0 bases from V and 2 from J, leaving 7 bases between them. The CDR3 loop reads CASSYSSGNYGYTF. In DNA, the CDR3 is TGTGCCAGCAGTTACTCGTCAGGGAACTATGGCTACACCTTC.

The rearrangement links TRBV19 to TRBJ1-5; 7 bases line up with TRBD1. The CDR3 contains 18 residues. V was pared by 3 bases and J by 2 bases, with 13 bases of the junction left unmatched. Germline CDR1 LNHDA, CDR2 SQIVND (reference sequence). The CDR3 region has the DNA TGTGCCAGTAGTATGGCAGGGGGATGGTGGAGGGGCAATCAGCCCCAGCATTTT. Its protein is CASSMAGGWWRGNQPQHF.

The chain employs TRBV2 and TRBJ2-5, with 14 positions matching TRBD2. Germline assignment: CDR1 SNHLY and CDR2 FYNNEI. The ends lost 10 bases at V and 6 bases at J; junction bases unmatched: 16. The CDR3 contains 17 residues. CDR3 sequence (DNA): TGTGCCACCGATGAAGGACTAGCGGGGGGCCTGCCGAAGACCCAGTACTTC. Translating gives CATDEGLAGGLPKTQYF.

V is TRBV30 and J is TRBJ1-2, with a weak D call TRBD1 (6 bases). Germline CDR1 and CDR2: GTSNPN and SVGIG (reference sequence). Trimming pared 1 base from V and 7 bases from J, leaving 16 bases between. The CDR3 covers 14 residues. CDR3 bases: TGTGCCTGGAGTGATCCGGGTAGGGGGGGTGGCTACACCTTC. It translates to CAWSDPGRGGGYTF.

The chain joins TRBV19 to TRBJ2-5; the match to TRBD1 covers 7 bases. The CDR3 is 14 amino acids. Trimming at V came to 4 bases and at J to 2 bases, leaving 4 bases not matched to a gene. From germline, CDR1 is LNHDA and CDR2 SQIVND (reference sequence). DNA of the CDR3: TGTGCCAGTAGTAGACCGGGACAGCAAGAGACCCAGTACTTC. This sequence encodes CASSRPGQQETQYF. Complete variable domain (other parts from reference TRBV19 and TRBJ2-5): DGGITQSPKYLFRKEGQNVTLSCEQNLNHDAMYWYRQDPGQGLRLIYYSQIVNDFQKGDIAEGYSVSREKKESFPLTVTSAQKNPTAFYLCASSRPGQQETQYFGPGTRLLVL.

The chain combines TRBV29-1 with TRBJ2-3; no definite D call. Per the germline V gene, CDR1 is SQVTM and CDR2 is ANQGSEA. The CDR3 runs 13 residues. Trimming took 2 bases from V and 3 from J, leaving 9 bases between them. This chain's CDR3 is CSVELRLTDTQYF. The CDR3 DNA reads TGCAGCGTTGAATTGAGGTTAACAGATACGCAGTATTTT.

V usage is TRBV19 and J usage is TRBJ1-2, with 12 bases identical to TRBD1. The trim removed 2 bases at V and 2 bases at J, leaving 6 bases unmatched. This CDR3 spans 17 amino acids. The germline V gene encodes CDR1 LNHDA and CDR2 SQIVND (reference sequence). CDR3: CASSISWGTGGNYGYTF. The CDR3 coding sequence is TGTGCCAGTAGTATAAGTTGGGGGACAGGGGGCAACTATGGCTACACCTTC.

V is TRBV7-6 and J is TRBJ2-3; 12 positions agree with TRBD2. V was pared by 5 bases and J by 6 bases, with 3 bases of the junction left unmatched. Germline V CDR1 and CDR2: SGHVS, FNYEAQ. The CDR3 totals 14 residues. Here the CDR3 DNA reads TGTGCCAGCAGCATCGGACTAGCGGGGGATACGCAGTATTTT. This encodes CASSIGLAGDTQYF.

The chain is built from TRBV25-1 and TRBJ1-1; 9 nucleotides match TRBD1. J was trimmed by 3 bases and V by 3 bases; bases with no gene match: 2. The CDR3 has 14 residues. CDR1 is MGHDK and CDR2 is SYGVNS in the germline V gene. The CDR3 region has the DNA TGTGCCAGCAGTGATCGGGACAGGGACACTGAAGCTTTCTTT. It encodes CASSDRDRDTEAFF.

In its sample, this clone was seen a few times. The chain couples TRBV20-1 to TRBJ2-3, with unresolved D. V lost 3 bases, J lost 1 base, and 8 bases lay in between. The CDR3 loop spans 13 amino acids. The germline V gene has CDR1 DFQATT and CDR2 SNEGSKA (reference sequence). CDR3 residues: CSASAQGTDTQYF. DNA of the CDR3: TGCAGTGCTAGTGCTCAGGGCACAGATACGCAGTATTTT.

The CDR3 DNA reads TGTGCCAGCAGCCCTACCCCGGACAGGTGGGGACATCAGCCCCAGCATTTT. Protein: CASSPTPDRWGHQPQHF. The rearrangement uses TRBV7-8 and TRBJ1-5, with 7 positions matching TRBD1. CDR1 is SGHVS and CDR2 is FQNEAQ in the germline V gene. J lost 5 bases, V lost 5 bases, and 15 bases had no gene match. The CDR3 sequence is 17 residues long.

V is TRBV19 and J is TRBJ1-5; the D is unclear. Trimming cost V 4 bases and J 0 bases, with 13 bases left between them. Germline V gene lookup returns CDR1 LNHDA and CDR2 SQIVND (reference sequence). The CDR3 runs 16 residues. The CDR3 sequence is CASSTLQRNSNQPQHF. CDR3 nucleotide sequence: TGTGCCAGTAGTACGTTACAGAGAAATAGCAATCAGCCCCAGCATTTT.

The chain joins TRBV3-1 (or the pseudogene TRBV3-2) to TRBJ1-5; the D gene is possibly TRBD1 (6 bases). CDR3 size: 16 residues. The ends were cut back, 1 base at V and 0 bases at J, with 10 bases in the middle. Germline CDR1 and CDR2: LGHDT and YNNKEL (reference sequence). CDR3 DNA: TGTGCCAGCAGCCAAGGGTGGGGGCATAGCAATCAGCCCCAGCATTTT. Protein sequence: CASSQGWGHSNQPQHF.